The clone carrying this T cell receptor beta chain turned up a few times. The data originate from a study of beta chain features in type 1 diabetes. The CDR3 has 16 residues. The trim removed 3 bases at V and 5 bases at J, leaving 8 bases unmatched. The germline V gene has CDR1 MGHDK and CDR2 SYGVNS. Expressed TCRB transcripts were sequenced because the entire RNA isolate underwent reverse transcription. Sequenced by immunoSEQ multiplex PCR; TCRdb stores in-frame clones only, minus some. The sample contains approximately 150,000 clones, roughly 9.1% of which appear only once. V gene TRBV25-1 combines with J gene TRBJ2-5; 11 bases fit TRBD1. The sample consisted of central memory CD4+ T cells from blood. The TCR comes from a woman younger than 30 in good health. This chain's CDR3 is CASSDSSGTGGETQYF. CDR3 bases: TGTGCCAGCAGTGATTCTTCGGGGACAGGGGGGGAGACCCAGTACTTC.